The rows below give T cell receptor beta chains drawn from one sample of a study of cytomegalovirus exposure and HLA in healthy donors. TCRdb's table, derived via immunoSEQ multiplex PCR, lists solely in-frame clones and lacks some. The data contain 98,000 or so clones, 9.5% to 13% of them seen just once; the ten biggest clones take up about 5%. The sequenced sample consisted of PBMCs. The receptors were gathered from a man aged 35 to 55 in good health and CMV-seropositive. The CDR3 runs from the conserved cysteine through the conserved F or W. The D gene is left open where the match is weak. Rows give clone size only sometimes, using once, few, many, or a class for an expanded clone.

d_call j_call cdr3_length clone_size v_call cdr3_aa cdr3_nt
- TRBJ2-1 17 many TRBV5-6 CASSTPEEVPSYNEQFF TGTGCCAGCAGCACCCCCGAAGAGGTCCCCTCCTACAATGAGCAGTTCTTC
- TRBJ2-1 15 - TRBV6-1 CASSGGRIIYNEQFF TGTGCCAGCAGTGGAGGGAGGATTATCTACAATGAGCAGTTCTTC
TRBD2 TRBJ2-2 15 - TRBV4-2 CASSQGLAGDGELFF TGTGCCAGCAGCCAAGGACTAGCGGGAGACGGGGAGCTGTTTTTT
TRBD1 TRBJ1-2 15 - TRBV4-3 CASSQGGQGLIGYTF TGCGCCAGCAGCCAGGGGGGACAGGGCCTAATTGGCTACACCTTC
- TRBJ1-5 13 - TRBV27 CASSPGEGQPQHF TGTGCCAGCAGTCCCGGTGAGGGTCAGCCCCAGCATTTT
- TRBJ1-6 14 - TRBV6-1 CASSESFYNSPLHF TGTGCCAGCAGTGAATCTTTCTATAATTCACCCCTCCACTTT
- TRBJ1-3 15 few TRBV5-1 CASSLDGGSGNTIYF TGCGCCAGCAGCTTGGACGGAGGCTCTGGAAACACCATATATTTT
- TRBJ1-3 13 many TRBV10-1 CASSRDSGNTIYF TGCGCCAGCAGCAGGGATTCTGGAAACACCATATATTTT
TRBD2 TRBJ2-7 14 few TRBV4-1 CASRRPGGNPEQYF TGCGCCAGCAGGCGTCCGGGAGGCAATCCCGAGCAGTACTTC
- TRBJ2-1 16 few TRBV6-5 CASSYAGGTFYNEQFF TGTGCCAGCAGTTACGCCGGGGGGACATTTTACAATGAGCAGTTCTTC
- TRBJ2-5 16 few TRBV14 CASSLPGPTSMKTQYF TGTGCCAGCAGCCTCCCCGGCCCCACTAGTATGAAGACCCAGTACTTC
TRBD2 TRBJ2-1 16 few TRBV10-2 CASSAALAGEINEQFF TGCGCCAGCAGTGCCGCTTTGGCGGGAGAGATTAATGAGCAGTTCTTC
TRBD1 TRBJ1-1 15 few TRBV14 CASSQKTGWDTEAFF TGTGCCAGCAGCCAGAAGACAGGGTGGGACACTGAAGCTTTCTTT
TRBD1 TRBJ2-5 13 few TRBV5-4 CASSEGGVETQYF TGTGCCAGCAGCGAAGGGGGCGTAGAGACCCAGTACTTC
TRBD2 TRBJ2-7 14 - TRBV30 CAWSETSGSDEQYF TGTGCCTGGAGCGAGACTAGCGGGAGCGACGAGCAGTACTTC
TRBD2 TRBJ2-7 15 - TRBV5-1 CASSLGTSGTYEQYF TGCGCCAGCAGCTTGGGGACTAGCGGAACCTACGAGCAGTACTTC
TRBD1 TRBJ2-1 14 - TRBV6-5 CASSPQGAQNEQFF TGTGCCAGCAGCCCTCAGGGGGCGCAAAATGAGCAGTTCTTC
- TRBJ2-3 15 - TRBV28 CASSLPRRPTDTQYF TGTGCCAGCAGTTTACCTCGGAGGCCCACAGATACGCAGTATTTT
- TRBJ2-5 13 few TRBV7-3 CASSLTFEETQYF TGTGCCAGCAGCTTAACCTTTGAGGAGACCCAGTACTTC
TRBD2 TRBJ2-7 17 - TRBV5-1 CASSLSWLAGQTNEQYF TGCGCCAGCAGCTTGTCATGGCTAGCGGGTCAGACTAACGAGCAGTACTTC
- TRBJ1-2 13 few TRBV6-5 CASSYGPYYGYTF TGTGCCAGCAGTTACGGCCCATACTATGGCTACACCTTC
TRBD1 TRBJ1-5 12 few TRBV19 CASRDRSQPQHF TGTGCCAGTAGGGACAGGAGTCAGCCCCAGCATTTT
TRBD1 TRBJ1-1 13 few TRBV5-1 CASSHGTATEAFF TGCGCCAGCAGCCACGGGACAGCTACTGAAGCTTTCTTT
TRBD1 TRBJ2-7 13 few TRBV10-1 CASSAGTGGEQYF TGCGCCAGCAGTGCCGGGACAGGGGGCGAGCAGTACTTC
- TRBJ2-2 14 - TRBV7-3 CASSLTGGTGELFF TGTGCCAGCAGCTTAACAGGGGGCACCGGGGAGCTGTTTTTT
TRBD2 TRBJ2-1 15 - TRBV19 CALGTSGRALNEQFF TGTGCCCTCGGGACTAGCGGGAGGGCCTTAAATGAGCAGTTCTTC
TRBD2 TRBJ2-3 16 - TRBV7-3 CASSYGTSGGTDTQYF TGTGCCAGCAGCTACGGGACTAGCGGAGGCACAGATACGCAGTATTTT
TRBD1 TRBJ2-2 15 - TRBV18 CASSPTQGATGELFF TGTGCCAGCTCACCAACACAGGGGGCGACCGGGGAGCTGTTTTTT
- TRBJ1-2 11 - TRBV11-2 CASSPGGGYTF TGTGCCAGCAGCCCGGGGGGTGGCTACACCTTC
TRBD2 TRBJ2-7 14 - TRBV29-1 CSVDSGLAGYEQYF TGCAGCGTTGACAGCGGGCTAGCGGGCTACGAGCAGTACTTC
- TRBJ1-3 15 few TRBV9 CASSPRTESGNTIYF TGTGCCAGCAGCCCCCGGACAGAATCTGGAAACACCATATATTTT
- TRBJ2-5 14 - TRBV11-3 CASSWMWAQETQYF TGTGCCAGCAGCTGGATGTGGGCTCAAGAGACCCAGTACTTC
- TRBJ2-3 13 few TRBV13 CASSLGLSDTQYF TGTGCCAGCAGCCTGGGACTTTCAGATACGCAGTATTTT
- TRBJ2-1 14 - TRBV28 CASSGATSYNEQFF TGTGCCAGCAGTGGGGCCACCTCCTACAATGAGCAGTTCTTC
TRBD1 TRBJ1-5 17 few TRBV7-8 CASSSWTGDHSNQPQHF TGTGCCAGCAGCTCCTGGACAGGGGACCATAGCAATCAGCCCCAGCATTTT
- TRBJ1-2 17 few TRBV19 CASSFLRAGQPNYGYTF TGTGCCAGTAGTTTCCTTCGAGCCGGACAACCAAACTATGGCTACACCTTC
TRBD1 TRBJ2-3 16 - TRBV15 CATSGRQGTVTDTQYF TGTGCCACCAGCGGGCGACAGGGCACAGTCACAGATACGCAGTATTTT
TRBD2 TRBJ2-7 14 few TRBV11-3 CASSKAGGPYEQYF TGTGCCAGCAGCAAAGCGGGAGGGCCCTACGAGCAGTACTTC
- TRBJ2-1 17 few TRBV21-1 CASSKERAGEEYNEQFF TGTGCCAGCAGCAAAGAACGAGCGGGAGAGGAATACAATGAGCAGTTCTTC
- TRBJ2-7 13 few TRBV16 CASSPTGLYEQYF TGTGCCAGCAGCCCTACGGGATTATACGAGCAGTACTTC
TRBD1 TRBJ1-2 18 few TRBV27 CASSLLGTGRFIGYGYTF TGTGCCAGCAGTCTCCTCGGGACAGGGAGATTTATAGGCTATGGCTACACCTTC
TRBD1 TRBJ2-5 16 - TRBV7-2 CASSTWTGGGKETQYF TGTGCCAGCAGCACATGGACAGGGGGGGGTAAAGAGACCCAGTACTTC
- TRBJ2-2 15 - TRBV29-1 CSVMLAGWVSGELFF TGCAGCGTCATGCTTGCGGGGTGGGTGTCCGGGGAGCTGTTTTTT
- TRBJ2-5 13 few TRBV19 CASSIRVTETQYF TGTGCCAGTAGTATCAGGGTAACGGAGACCCAGTACTTC